This TCR beta chain derives from a study of T cell clonotyping in hematopoietic cell transplantation. Study results and caveats: Graft donor and pretransplant recipient Inverse Simpson Index values predicted broader posttransplant TCR diversity. At the given depth, recipient repertoires were over 95% de novo clonotypes.

Measured with immunoSEQ multiplex PCR; TCRdb has only the in-frame clones, and not every one. The sample shows nearly 70,000 clones, over 90% of them seen only once. Note on this clone: Its antigen is undetermined.

Germline assignment: CDR1 SGHDN and CDR2 FVKESK. The CDR3 consists of 15 residues. Trimming took off 1 base at V and 5 bases at J, with 15 bases between the two ends. The sample was peripheral blood mononuclear cells. The receptor's source is a man aged 45-65 years in good health. Some clones in this sample may be carry-over from other donors' samples. This sequence joins TRBV14 and TRBJ2-7; tentatively, D is TRBD2 (5 bases). CDR3 coding DNA: TGTGCCAGCAGCCAAGGGACTTTGGCGTGGGACGAGCAGTACTTC. The encoded protein is CASSQGTLAWDEQYF.